This entry lists 30 T cell receptor beta chains sequenced from one sample in a study of blood T cell repertoires in COVID-19. Profiled with immunoSEQ multiplex PCR; TCRdb holds only in-frame clones, not every one. Altogether about 170,000 clones are present, 86% being singletons, with the ten largest covering roughly 7%. The sequenced sample was peripheral blood. These receptor sequences come from a man aged 50 to 60 with active or convalescent COVID-19.

The chain recombines TRBV19 with TRBJ1-6; the D is unclear. Germline V gene data show CDR1 as LNHDA and CDR2 as SQIVND (reference sequence). The CDR3 loop spans 13 amino acids. The V end lost 3 bases, the J end lost 10 bases, and 10 bases lay between the germline ends. CDR3 DNA sequence: TGTGCCAGTAGTATCCGGACGGGATCACCCCTCCACTTT. Its translation: CASSIRTGSPLHF.

This sequence joins TRBV6-5 and TRBJ2-3; 7 positions match TRBD2. The CDR3 has 16 amino acids. The trim removed 2 bases at V and 2 bases at J, leaving 7 bases unmatched. Germline CDR1 reads MNHEY; CDR2 reads SVGAGI. The CDR3 loop reads CASSYRAGSPTDTQYF. The CDR3 DNA reads as TGTGCCAGCAGTTACAGAGCGGGAAGCCCCACAGATACGCAGTATTTT.

This chain links TRBV6-5 with TRBJ2-7; 9 positions agree with TRBD1. Germline trimming cut 4 bases from V and 3 bases from J; bases unmatched to any gene: 10. Germline loops: CDR1 MNHEY, CDR2 SVGAGI. The CDR3 is made up of 16 amino acids. The CDR3 DNA reads as TGTGCCAGCAGTTCATCACCCGGGACAGGGTACTACGAGCAGTACTTC. The encoded protein is CASSSSPGTGYYEQYF.

The table lists this clone with a few counts. The J gene is TRBJ1-1, the V gene TRBV7-2, with a tentative D call TRBD1 (6 bases). Trimming pared 6 bases from V and 0 bases from J, leaving 20 bases between. The CDR3 contains 17 residues. Germline CDR1 SGHTA, CDR2 FQGNSA. The CDR3 loop reads CASRGQPGIGMNTEAFF. CDR3 sequence (DNA): TGTGCCAGCAGGGGACAACCAGGTATAGGTATGAACACTGAAGCTTTCTTT.

This clone has a count of ten or more. CDR3 protein: CASSQSGQGFYEQYF. CDR3 DNA: TGTGCCAGCAGCCAATCGGGACAGGGGTTCTACGAGCAGTACTTC. The J gene is TRBJ2-7, the V gene TRBV3-1 (or the pseudogene TRBV3-2); 10 nucleotides agree with TRBD1. Trimming cost V 2 bases and J 3 bases; bases outside gene matches: 4. Germline CDR1 LGHDT, CDR2 YNNKEL (reference sequence). The CDR3 length is 15 residues.

The chain uses TRBV9 and TRBJ1-2; D unclear. V was cut by 0 bases and J by 7 bases, with 22 bases left in between. The germline CDR1 and CDR2 sequences are SGDLS and YYNGEE. The CDR3 has 17 residues. CDR3 nucleotides: TGTGCCAGCAGCGTAGACAGCCAGGAGGCAATCTCGGGTGGCTACACCTTC. As protein: CASSVDSQEAISGGYTF.

In its sample, this clone was seen once. This chain connects TRBV6-6 to TRBJ1-5; maybe TRBD1 (6 bases). CDR3 length: 13 amino acids. V was pared by 6 bases and J by 4 bases, with 10 bases between. Looked up from germline, CDR1 is MNHNY and CDR2 is SVGAGI (reference sequence). DNA of the CDR3: TGTGCCAGCAGCGTGAGGGGGAATCAGCCCCAGCATTTT. Amino acid sequence: CASSVRGNQPQHF.

V is TRBV5-1 and J is TRBJ2-2; no definite D call. CDR1 is SGHRS, CDR2 YFSETQ, per germline. The CDR3 runs 16 residues. Trimming removed 0 bases at V and 0 bases at J, with 9 bases between. The CDR3 DNA sequence: TGCGCCAGCAGCTTGGCTCCAGGATCGAACACCGGGGAGCTGTTTTTT. This gives the protein CASSLAPGSNTGELFF. Complete variable domain (other parts from reference TRBV5-1 and TRBJ2-2): KAGVTQTPRYLIKTRGQQVTLSCSPISGHRSVSWYQQTPGQGLQFLFEYFSETQRNKGNFPGRFSGRQFSNSRSEMNVSTLELGDSALYLCASSLAPGSNTGELFFGEGSRLTVL.

The rearrangement links TRBV5-1 to TRBJ2-7; D call uncertain. The V end was cut by 1 base, the J end by 0 bases, with 8 bases between. The germline V gene encodes CDR1 SGHRS and CDR2 YFSETQ. This CDR3 comprises 14 residues. The CDR3 DNA follows: TGCGCCAGCAGCTTGTCGGGTGGCTCCTACGAGCAGTACTTC. It yields the protein CASSLSGGSYEQYF.

The chain links TRBV20-1 to TRBJ1-3; no clear D gene. Germline CDR1 and CDR2: DFQATT and SNEGSKA (reference sequence). V lost 3 bases and J 4 bases, leaving 7 bases between the germline ends. CDR3 length: 12 residues. The CDR3 here is CSASGRGNTIYF. For the CDR3, the DNA is TGCAGTGCTAGTGGCAGAGGAAACACCATATATTTT.

J is TRBJ2-2 and V is TRBV5-6; a weak D match, TRBD2 (5 bases). This CDR3 region has 15 residues. The V end was cut by 6 bases, the J end by 3 bases, with 15 bases between. Germline CDR1 and CDR2: SGHDT and YYEEEE. CDR3: CASTPWRLYTGELFF. CDR3 bases: TGTGCCAGCACCCCTTGGAGGCTGTACACCGGGGAGCTGTTTTTT. Based on the CDR3 plus reference TRBV5-6 and TRBJ2-2, the full variable domain is DAGVTQSPTHLIKTRGQQVTLRCSPKSGHDTVSWYQQALGQGPQFIFQYYEEEERQRGNFPDRFSGHQFPNYSSELNVNALLLGDSALYLCASTPWRLYTGELFFGEGSRLTVL.

V usage is TRBV6-5 and J usage is TRBJ1-5; a weak D match, TRBD1 (5 bases). The CDR3 is 14 residues long. V was clipped by 2 bases and J by 7 bases, with 12 bases between them. Germline values: CDR1 MNHEY, CDR2 SVGAGI. CDR3 sequence (DNA): TGTGCCAGCAGTTACGGCAGGGAGGGACAGCCCCAGCATTTT. It codes for CASSYGREGQPQHF.

CDR3 loop: CASSFPGSLYGYTF. DNA of the CDR3: TGTGCCAGCAGCTTTCCCGGGAGCCTCTATGGCTACACCTTC. The chain is built from TRBV7-8 and TRBJ1-2; D unresolved. In germline, CDR1 is SGHVS, CDR2 FQNEAQ. The CDR3 totals 14 residues. The germline V and J ends were trimmed by 3 bases and 4 bases, with 12 bases remaining between them.

The chain uses TRBV4-2 and TRBJ2-7; unclear D gene. Germline V gene sequence: CDR1 LGHNA, CDR2 YNFKEQ. This CDR3 comprises 11 residues. V shed 3 bases and J shed 5 bases, with 5 bases lying between them. CDR3: CASSQQNEQYF. The CDR3, as DNA: TGTGCCAGCAGCCAGCAGAACGAGCAGTACTTC.

The chain carries TRBV10-1 and TRBJ1-5; D may be TRBD1 (5 bases). The CDR3 covers 17 residues. V lost 5 bases to trimming and J lost 3 bases, with 20 bases between them. Germline-derived CDR1 and CDR2 are WNHNN and SYGVQD (reference sequence). The CDR3 nucleotides are TGCGCCAGCAGTACTTTTGTCGGGCAGGGATACAATCAGCCCCAGCATTTT. This encodes CASSTFVGQGYNQPQHF.

The chain joins TRBV7-8 to TRBJ1-6, with 10 bases matching TRBD1. This CDR3 contains 15 residues. Germline CDR1 is SGHVS and CDR2 is FQNEAQ. J gave up 9 bases and V 2 bases, and 4 bases lay outside the gene matches. Here the CDR3 DNA reads TGTGCCAGCAGCTTACCGACAGGGGGCCTTTCACCCCTCCACTTT. It yields the protein CASSLPTGGLSPLHF.

This rearrangement joins TRBV6-5 to TRBJ1-1; no clear D. The CDR3 is 14 residues long. V gave up 6 bases and J gave up 1 base, with 12 bases separating them. Looked up from germline, CDR1 is MNHEY and CDR2 is SVGAGI. CDR3 protein: CASRDSGPNTEAFF. The CDR3, as DNA: TGTGCCAGCAGGGACTCAGGCCCGAACACTGAAGCTTTCTTT.

The chain employs TRBV10-3 and TRBJ1-2; 10 bases are shared with TRBD1. The CDR3 contains 16 residues. The germline V gene encodes CDR1 ENHRY and CDR2 SYGVKD. The J segment lost 10 bases and the V segment lost 7 bases, leaving 18 bases of the junction unmatched. The CDR3 is CAITGGDRGASGYYTF. The CDR3 region has the DNA TGTGCCATCACGGGAGGGGACAGGGGTGCGTCGGGGTACTACACCTTC.

The V gene is TRBV6-6, the J gene TRBJ2-7, with 7 bases that match TRBD1. The CDR3 totals 16 residues. J lost 2 bases, V lost 6 bases, and 13 bases had no gene match. Germline CDR1 reads MNHNY; CDR2 reads SVGAGI (reference sequence). In DNA form, the CDR3 reads TGTGCCAGCAGGAGGGACAGCGATTCTTCTACCTACGAGCAGTACTTC. It codes for CASRRDSDSSTYEQYF.

J is TRBJ2-3 and V is TRBV19; D is possibly TRBD1 (5 bases). CDR1 LNHDA and CDR2 SQIVND come from the germline V gene (reference sequence). Trimming stripped 9 bases from V and 1 base from J, with 11 bases between. The CDR3 has 13 amino acids. CDR3 sequence reads: CASQQEGTDTQYF. CDR3 nucleotide sequence: TGTGCCAGCCAACAGGAAGGCACAGATACGCAGTATTTT.

The CDR3 here is CASSSYRGLAANTGELFF. Written as DNA, the CDR3 is TGTGCCAGCAGCTCCTACCGCGGACTAGCGGCGAACACCGGGGAGCTGTTTTTT. This chain links TRBV7-2 with TRBJ2-2; 10 positions match TRBD2. J gave up 0 bases and V 4 bases, and 8 bases lay outside the gene matches. CDR1 is SGHTA, CDR2 FQGNSA, per germline. This CDR3 spans 18 amino acids.

Notes on this clone: Other DNA variants within this sample encode the same CDR3. The chain recombines TRBV9 with TRBJ1-1; D uncertain. Trimming shortened V by 2 bases and J by 0 bases, and 5 bases separated the two germline ends. Germline CDR1 and CDR2: SGDLS and YYNGEE. This CDR3 is 13 amino acids long. The CDR3 loop is CASSVAVNTEAFF. CDR3 DNA sequence: TGTGCCAGCAGCGTGGCCGTGAACACTGAAGCTTTCTTT.

The chain couples TRBV19 to TRBJ2-5, with D perhaps matching TRBD2 (6 bases). Trimming took 3 bases from V and 1 from J, leaving 12 bases between them. This CDR3 is built from 15 residues. CDR1 LNHDA and CDR2 SQIVND come from the germline V gene (reference sequence). The CDR3, as DNA: TGTGCCAGTAGTATGCTAGCGAGGTCCCAAGAGACCCAGTACTTC. Encoded protein: CASSMLARSQETQYF.

This clone was counted once. The chain recombines TRBV14 with TRBJ1-2; D gene uncertain. Trimming took 4 bases from V and 8 from J, leaving 17 bases between them. This CDR3 is 14 amino acids long. Germline CDR1 reads SGHDN; CDR2 reads FVKESK. The CDR3 bases are TGTGCCAGCAGCCTAGCAGTAGGAATTAGGGGCTACACCTTC. It encodes CASSLAVGIRGYTF. The variable domain in full, with the rest retrieved from reference TRBV14 and TRBJ1-2, is EAGVTQFPSHSVIEKGQTVTLRCDPISGHDNLYWYRRVMGKEIKFLLHFVKESKQDESGMPNNRFLAERTGGTYSTLKVQPAELEDSGVYFCASSLAVGIRGYTFGSGTRLTVV.

The CDR3 here is CASSLDGGQGLPLSTDTQYF. The CDR3 DNA sequence: TGTGCCAGCAGCTTAGACGGGGGACAGGGATTACCTCTTAGCACAGATACGCAGTATTTT. This chain joins TRBV7-8 and TRBJ2-3; 9 bases are shared with TRBD1. J was trimmed by 0 bases and V by 1 base; bases with no gene match: 14. This CDR3 is built from 20 residues. Germline-derived CDR1 and CDR2 are SGHVS and FQNEAQ.

J is TRBJ1-4 and V is TRBV6-1; maybe TRBD1 (6 bases). CDR1 is MNHNS, CDR2 SASEGT, per germline. Trimming removed 2 bases from V and 8 bases from J, with 15 bases in between. CDR3 length: 15 amino acids. CDR3 DNA: TGTGCCAGCAGTGAATTAGGGCAGGGACACGAAAAACTGTTTTTT. Translating gives CASSELGQGHEKLFF.

V and J are TRBV15 and TRBJ2-3; TRBD1 agrees at 10 bases. CDR1 is LNHNV and CDR2 is YYDKDF in the germline V gene (reference sequence). The V and J ends lost 1 base and 4 bases, in that order; junction bases with no gene match: 8. CDR3 length: 17 residues. The CDR3 nucleotides read TGTGCCACCAGCAGAGTTCCGGGACAGGGGAACGCAGATACGCAGTATTTT. Amino acids: CATSRVPGQGNADTQYF.

The V and J genes are TRBV2 and TRBJ2-4, with 9 bases aligning to TRBD2. Germline values: CDR1 SNHLY, CDR2 FYNNEI. The CDR3 is made up of 17 amino acids. Trimming at V came to 7 bases and at J to 7 bases, leaving 17 bases not matched to a gene. The CDR3 region is CASTKGWLAGSRNIQYF. In nucleotides, the CDR3 is TGTGCCAGCACAAAGGGGTGGCTAGCGGGAAGCAGGAACATTCAGTACTTC.

The V gene is TRBV7-8, the J gene TRBJ1-4, with 9 bases lining up with TRBD1. This CDR3 comprises 16 residues. Trimming removed 5 bases from V and 3 bases from J; junction bases left unmatched: 7. Germline lookup yields CDR1 SGHVS and CDR2 FQNEAQ. The CDR3 reads CASSRGTGGPNEKLFF. As DNA, the CDR3 is TGTGCCAGCAGCCGAGGTACAGGGGGCCCTAATGAAAAACTGTTTTTT.

The CDR3 here is CASSNQGDSYNEQFF. DNA for the CDR3: TGTGCCAGCAGTAATCAAGGGGACTCCTACAATGAGCAGTTCTTC. The chain carries TRBV27 and TRBJ2-1, with a tentative D call TRBD1 (5 bases). This CDR3 has 15 amino acids. CDR1 is MNHEY, CDR2 SMNVEV, per germline (reference sequence). The V gene lost 5 bases and the J gene lost 0 bases, with 11 bases spanning the gap.